These T cell receptor beta chains were read from a single sample in a study of CD8 T cells in Susac syndrome. TCRdb redid the calling of the immunoSEQ multiplex PCR reads with MiXCR, one entry per CDR3 protein. This sample carries about 190,000 distinct CDR3 sequences, roughly 94% of them seen once, and the ten largest clones take approximately 0.16%. The material sequenced was CD8+ T cells from PBMCs. These receptors all come from a human donor with Susac syndrome. Each CDR3 is given with its conserved first and last residue. D genes are given only for firm matches.

V: TRBV28; D: NA; J: TRBJ2-3; length: 14; CDR3: CASSFQRGTDTQYF; DNA: TGTGCCAGCAGTTTCCAGCGGGGCACAGATACGCAGTATTTT
V: TRBV3-1; D: TRBD2; J: TRBJ2-5; length: 16; CDR3: CASSQELRGAGETQYF; DNA: TGTGCCAGCAGCCAAGAGTTGCGGGGGGCAGGAGAGACCCAGTACTTC
V: TRBV7-9; D: TRBD1; J: TRBJ1-2; length: 17; CDR3: CASSSTSSRDRIYGYTF; DNA: TGTGCCAGCAGCTCAACCTCCTCGCGGGACAGGATCTATGGCTACACCTTC
V: TRBV2; D: NA; J: TRBJ2-1; length: 15; CDR3: CASSPGLATLNEQFF; DNA: TGTGCCAGCAGTCCCGGACTGGCTACGTTAAATGAGCAGTTCTTC
V: TRBV28; D: TRBD2; J: TRBJ2-5; length: 19; CDR3: CASSSASGTSGMYQETQYF; DNA: TGTGCCAGCAGTTCCGCTTCTGGGACTAGCGGGATGTACCAAGAGACCCAGTACTTC
V: TRBV4-1; D: NA; J: TRBJ2-5; length: 16; CDR3: CASSQRLSGGQETQYF; DNA: TGCGCCAGCAGCCAACGTTTGAGCGGAGGCCAAGAGACCCAGTACTTC
V: TRBV20-1; D: NA; J: TRBJ2-7; length: 11; CDR3: CSARDTDEQYF; DNA: TGCAGTGCTAGGGACACAGACGAGCAGTACTTC
V: TRBV28; D: NA; J: TRBJ2-7; length: 17; CDR3: CASRGGGAQSSSYEQYF; DNA: TGTGCCAGCAGGGGTGGGGGAGCCCAGTCAAGTTCCTACGAGCAGTACTTC
V: TRBV11-2; D: TRBD1; J: TRBJ2-3; length: 16; CDR3: CASSLRRTGQGDTQYF; DNA: TGTGCCAGCAGCTTGAGGCGGACAGGGCAAGGAGATACGCAGTATTTT
V: TRBV6-5; D: NA; J: TRBJ1-1; length: 18; CDR3: CASSYSNLGRRMNTEAFF; DNA: TGTGCCAGCAGTTACTCTAATCTTGGTCGGAGGATGAACACTGAAGCTTTCTTT
V: TRBV20-1; D: TRBD2; J: TRBJ2-3; length: 21; CDR3: CSAPTLTAGTSGSPRTDTQYF; DNA: TGCAGTGCACCTACGCTGACCGCCGGGACTAGCGGGAGCCCACGCACAGATACGCAGTATTTT
V: TRBV9; D: TRBD2; J: TRBJ2-1; length: 16; CDR3: CASSVGLAGAYNEQFF; DNA: TGTGCCAGCAGCGTGGGACTAGCGGGGGCCTACAATGAGCAGTTCTTC
V: TRBV19; D: NA; J: TRBJ1-2; length: 13; CDR3: CASSTTGRYGYTF; DNA: TGTGCCAGTAGTACTACAGGGAGGTATGGCTACACCTTC
V: TRBV4-1; D: NA; J: TRBJ1-2; length: 14; CDR3: CASSQDSSNYGYTF; DNA: TGCGCCAGCAGCCAAGACAGTTCTAACTATGGCTACACCTTC
V: TRBV4-1; D: TRBD2; J: TRBJ2-5; length: 16; CDR3: CASSHPKAGGQETQYF; DNA: TGCGCCAGCAGCCACCCCAAAGCGGGAGGGCAAGAGACCCAGTACTTC
V: TRBV15; D: NA; J: TRBJ1-1; length: 14; CDR3: CATSRDLGGTEAFF; DNA: TGTGCCACCAGCAGAGATTTGGGGGGTACTGAAGCTTTCTTT
V: TRBV25-1; D: TRBD1; J: TRBJ2-7; length: 16; CDR3: CASSEYGQGALYEQYF; DNA: TGTGCCAGCAGTGAATATGGGCAGGGGGCGTTATACGAGCAGTACTTC
V: TRBV4-1; D: NA; J: TRBJ2-7; length: 13; CDR3: CASSQDRTYEQYF; DNA: TGCGCCAGCAGCCAAGATAGGACCTACGAGCAGTACTTC
V: TRBV12-5; D: NA; J: TRBJ2-7; length: 12; CDR3: CASGLGPYEQYF; DNA: TGTGCTAGTGGTCTGGGGCCCTACGAGCAGTACTTC
V: TRBV5-1; D: TRBD1; J: TRBJ2-7; length: 19; CDR3: CASSPRKTGTGTILAEQYF; DNA: TGCGCCAGCAGCCCAAGAAAAACCGGGACAGGTACCATCCTCGCCGAGCAGTACTTC
V: TRBV7-8; D: NA; J: TRBJ2-7; length: 15; CDR3: CASSFSGGPIYEQYF; DNA: TGTGCCAGCAGCTTTTCCGGGGGGCCTATTTACGAGCAGTACTTC
V: TRBV2; D: NA; J: TRBJ2-1; length: 15; CDR3: CASRGLGGFYNEQFF; DNA: TGTGCCAGCAGGGGGCTAGGGGGATTCTACAATGAGCAGTTCTTC
V: TRBV20-1; D: NA; J: TRBJ1-2; length: 13; CDR3: CSASGGRNYGYTF; DNA: TGCAGTGCCTCCGGAGGGCGGAACTATGGCTACACCTTC
V: TRBV11-2; D: NA; J: TRBJ2-3; length: 12; CDR3: CASSPVGGTQYF; DNA: TGTGCCAGCAGCCCCGTGGGGGGTACGCAGTATTTT
V: TRBV25-1; D: NA; J: TRBJ2-5; length: 14; CDR3: CASSELRGEETQYF; DNA: TGTGCCAGCAGTGAATTGCGGGGTGAGGAGACCCAGTACTTC
V: TRBV7-9; D: NA; J: TRBJ2-3; length: 15; CDR3: CASSEVGTSTDTQYF; DNA: TGTGCCAGCTCAGAGGTCGGAACTAGCACAGATACGCAGTATTTT
V: TRBV20-1; D: TRBD2; J: TRBJ2-1; length: 17; CDR3: CSAEGLAGGLRRNEQFF; DNA: TGCAGTGCGGAGGGACTAGCGGGAGGTCTGAGGCGCAATGAGCAGTTCTTC